Below, one T cell receptor (beta chain) is given with its context. Its antigen remains unidentified. The data were taken from a study of shared clonotypes between healthy human individuals. Study observations and caveats: Even with large depth, rarefaction showed that sorted-subset sequencing was incomplete. In contrast to clonotypes shared by all four donors, non-shared clonotypes had lower generation probabilities. Naive subsets generally had larger estimated richness than memory subsets.

The CDR3 is made up of 15 amino acids. The germline V gene encodes CDR1 LNHDA and CDR2 SQIVND (reference sequence). V lost 8 bases, J lost 0 bases, and 13 bases lay in between. Profiling relied on immunoSEQ multiplex PCR, and the TCRdb table lists in-frame clones only, not all of them. The data hold over 1.4 million clones, with approximately 97% observed a single time. This chain connects TRBV19 to TRBJ2-2, with D hard to call. Sequenced sample: naive CD4+ T cells sorted from blood. Subset specified: CD45RA+ positively selected. The clonotype was recovered from a man aged 30 to 39 in good health. The CDR3 loop reads CASGRGKSNTGELFF. CDR3 bases: TGTGCCAGTGGACGAGGCAAATCGAACACCGGGGAGCTGTTTTTT. Complete variable domain (other parts from reference TRBV19 and TRBJ2-2): DGGITQSPKYLFRKEGQNVTLSCEQNLNHDAMYWYRQDPGQGLRLIYYSQIVNDFQKGDIAEGYSVSREKKESFPLTVTSAQKNPTAFYLCASGRGKSNTGELFFGEGSRLTVL.